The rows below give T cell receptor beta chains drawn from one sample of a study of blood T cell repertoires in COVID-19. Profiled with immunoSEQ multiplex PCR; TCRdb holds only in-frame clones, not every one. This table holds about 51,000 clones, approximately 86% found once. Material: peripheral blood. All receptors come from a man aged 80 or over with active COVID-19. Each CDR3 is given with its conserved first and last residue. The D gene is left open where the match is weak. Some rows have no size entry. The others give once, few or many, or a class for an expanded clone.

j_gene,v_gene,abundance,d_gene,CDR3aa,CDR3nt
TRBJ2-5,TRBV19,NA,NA,CASSGETQYF,TGTGCCAGTTCGGGGGAGACCCAGTACTTC
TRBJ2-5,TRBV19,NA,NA,CASSINNQETQYF,TGTGCCAGTAGTATAAATAATCAAGAGACCCAGTACTTC
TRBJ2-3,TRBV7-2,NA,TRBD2,CASSPRLAGGPGRWAQYF,TGTGCCAGCAGCCCCCGACTAGCGGGAGGGCCCGGGAGATGGGCGCAGTATTTT
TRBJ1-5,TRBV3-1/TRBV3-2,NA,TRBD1,CASSFSQGGGQPQHF,TGTGCCAGCAGCTTCTCACAGGGGGGAGGGCAGCCCCAGCATTTT
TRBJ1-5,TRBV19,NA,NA,CASQPARAMQPQHF,TGTGCCAGCCAGCCGGCCAGGGCAATGCAGCCCCAGCATTTT
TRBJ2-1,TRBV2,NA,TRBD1,CASSLYRDRVYNEQFF,TGTGCCAGCAGTCTCTACCGGGACAGAGTATACAATGAGCAGTTCTTC
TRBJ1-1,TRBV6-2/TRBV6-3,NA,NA,CASSSLLGSQRRTEAFF,TGTGCCAGCAGTTCTCTTTTAGGGTCCCAGCGGCGCACTGAAGCTTTCTTT
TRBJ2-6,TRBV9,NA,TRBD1,CASSRTGTGRSGANVLTF,TGTGCCAGCAGCCGTACCGGGACAGGGCGCTCTGGGGCCAACGTCCTGACTTTC
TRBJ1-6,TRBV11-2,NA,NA,CASARQVDSPLHF,TGTGCCAGCGCCCGCCAGGTGGATTCACCCCTCCACTTT
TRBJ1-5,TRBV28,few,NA,CASRQGLLGNQPQHF,TGTGCCAGCAGACAGGGTTTACTTGGGAATCAGCCCCAGCATTTT
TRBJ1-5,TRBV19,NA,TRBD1,CASSIGRGYSNQPQHF,TGTGCCAGTAGTATAGGCAGGGGGTATAGCAATCAGCCCCAGCATTTT
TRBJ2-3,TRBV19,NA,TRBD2,CASSISGRLDTQYF,TGTGCCAGTAGTATAAGCGGGAGACTTGATACGCAGTATTTT
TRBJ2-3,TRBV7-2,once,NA,CASSLSAQGSDTQYF,TGTGCCAGCAGCTTATCCGCACAGGGCAGCGATACGCAGTATTTT
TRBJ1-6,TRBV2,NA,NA,CASSSVDSPLHF,TGTGCCAGCAGTTCGGTTGATTCACCCCTCCACTTT